Below, 29 T cell receptor beta chains from the same sample are listed, as sequenced in a study of prognosis after radiotherapy for stage I lung cancer. Amplification of TCR beta CDR3 from genomic DNA used two-round multiplex PCR. Used in first-round PCR were primers specific to each TRBV and TRBJ gene. TCRdb ran MiXCR on the multiplex PCR reads and lists one entry per CDR3 protein. The sample lists 51,000 or so distinct CDR3 sequences, over 30% occurring once. This material consisted of PBMCs, taken before or after stereotactic body radiation therapy (not recorded which). Receptor source: a donor over 45 with non-small cell lung cancer.

The chain carries TRBV11-3 and TRBJ2-3; either TRBD1 or TRBD2 may supply D (5 bases each). Germline V CDR1 and CDR2: SGHNT, YENEEA. The CDR3 covers 19 residues. The V gene lost 3 bases and the J gene lost 0 bases, with 22 bases spanning the gap. The CDR3 spells CASSLGERIATTSTDTQYF. In DNA, the CDR3 is TGTGCCAGCAGCTTGGGGGAACGAATAGCGACGACTAGCACAGATACGCAGTATTTT.

This clonotype turned up a few times. A read error may be the cause here, since a much bigger clone is one base away. The chain recombines TRBV6-1 with TRBJ1-2, with D unresolved. The germline V and J ends were trimmed by 6 bases and 6 bases, with 11 bases remaining between them. The CDR3 totals 12 residues. Germline assignment: CDR1 MNHNS and CDR2 SASEGT. Here the CDR3 DNA reads TGTGCCAGCAGGCGAGGCCTACATGGCTACACCTTC. Its protein product is CASRRGLHGYTF.

This clonotype showed up many times. The rearrangement joins TRBV4-1 to TRBJ2-2; 7 nucleotides align to TRBD2. Losses at the gene ends were 5 bases for V and 4 bases for J; bases not matched to a gene: 4. The CDR3 length is 14 residues. Germline CDR1 and CDR2: MGHRA and YSYEKL. In DNA, the CDR3 is TGCGCCAGCAGCTCGGGAGGACCCACCGGGGAGCTGTTTTTT. Protein product: CASSSGGPTGELFF.

This clonotype was seen at least ten times. The J gene is TRBJ1-1, the V gene TRBV20-1; TRBD1 might be the D (5 bases). Per germline, CDR1 DFQATT and CDR2 SNEGSKA (reference sequence). CDR3 length: 15 residues. V lost 5 bases, J lost 1 base, and 17 bases lay in between. The CDR3 reads CSAPVAGKGNTEAFF. The CDR3 DNA reads as TGCAGTGCTCCGGTGGCAGGGAAAGGGAACACTGAAGCTTTCTTT.

Remarks on this clonotype: This is likely an artifact of a read error, given a far larger clone one base away. Given the absence of the conserved phenylalanine or tryptophan at the CDR3 end, a read error is likely. This chain links TRBV2 with TRBJ1-1; D is perhaps TRBD1 (6 bases). The CDR3 length is 13 residues. The V end lost 7 bases, the J end lost 2 bases, and 11 bases lay between the germline ends. Germline V lookup: CDR1 SNHLY, CDR2 FYNNEI. The CDR3 DNA reads as TGTGCCAGCAACAACGGGGGCAACACTGAAGCTTTCCTT. Its protein is CASNNGGNTEAFL.

Many counts were recorded for this clonotype. CDR3 residues: CASSERGAYNSPLHF. CDR3 sequence (DNA): TGTGCCAGCAGCGAGCGGGGCGCCTATAATTCACCCCTCCACTTT. This chain connects TRBV9 to TRBJ1-6, with D tentatively TRBD1 (5 bases). Per germline, CDR1 SGDLS and CDR2 YYNGEE. The CDR3 sequence is 15 residues long. Trimming took off 3 bases at V and 2 bases at J, with 9 bases between the two ends. Full variable domain (rest looked up from reference TRBV9 and TRBJ1-6): DSGVTQTPKHLITATGQRVTLRCSPRSGDLSVYWYQQSLDQGLQFLIQYYNGEERAKGNILERFSAQQFPDLHSELNLSSLELGDSALYFCASSERGAYNSPLHFGNGTRLTVT.

About this clonotype: At one end the junction does not follow the germline gene, possibly because of a read error. The chain carries TRBV7-9 and TRBJ2-3, with D hard to call. CDR1 and CDR2 (germline): SEHNR, FQNEAQ (reference sequence). The CDR3 has 16 amino acids. The CDR3 nucleotides read TGTGCCAGCAGCTTAGGTCTAGACCTTAGCACATATACGCAGTATTTT. It specifies CASSLGLDLSTYTQYF.

This clonotype was observed many times. CDR3 sequence (DNA): TGTGCCAGCAGTTACAGACAGGACTACGAGCAGTACTTC. This translates into CASSYRQDYEQYF. The rearrangement uses TRBV6-5 and TRBJ2-7, with a tentative D call TRBD1 (6 bases). This CDR3 is 13 amino acids long. Germline values: CDR1 MNHEY, CDR2 SVGAGI. V dropped 2 bases and J dropped 3 bases, with 8 bases sitting between them.

With respect to this clonotype: A much larger clone lies a single base off, so this may be a read error. The genes are TRBV7-9 and TRBJ1-1, with D unclear. The CDR3 runs 12 residues. Deletions cut 8 bases from V and 9 bases from J, with 16 bases between. Germline lookup yields CDR1 SEHNR and CDR2 FQNEAQ (reference sequence). This chain's CDR3 is CASQVAAVQAFF. CDR3 bases: TGTGCCAGCCAGGTGGCCGCGGTTCAAGCTTTCTTT.

Concerning this clonotype: This sequence may be a read error, since a much larger clone differs from it by one base. This chain uses TRBV5-1 with TRBJ1-1, with 7 nucleotides matching TRBD1. The CDR3 runs 14 residues. Germline V gene data show CDR1 as SGHRS and CDR2 as YFSETQ. V gave up 0 bases and J gave up 6 bases; unmatched junction bases: 5. CDR3 amino acids: CASSLEDRSPEAFF. CDR3 DNA sequence: TGCGCCAGCAGCTTGGAGGACAGGTCCCCTGAAGCTTTCTTT.

This clonotype appeared a single time. This likely came from a read error, as a far larger clone is one base away. The rearrangement links TRBV6-4 to TRBJ2-7, with 12 bases matching TRBD2. With 7 bases clipped from V and 6 bases from J, the junction kept 13 bases outside the gene matches. The germline gives CDR1 MRHNA, CDR2 SNTAGT. The CDR3 runs to 16 residues. The CDR3 sequence is CASTTGLAGGQAEQYF. CDR3 DNA sequence: TGTGCCAGCACGACAGGTCTAGCGGGAGGGCAGGCCGAGCAGTACTTC.

The gene calls are TRBV5-1 and TRBJ2-1, with 10 bases identical to TRBD1. The junction had 18 bases not matched to a gene; V was cut back by 0 bases and J by 6 bases. The CDR3 loop spans 20 amino acids. Germline lookup yields CDR1 SGHRS and CDR2 YFSETQ. This CDR3 is CASSLAGGQGSVGQSNEQFF. CDR3 DNA sequence: TGCGCCAGCAGCTTGGCCGGGGGACAGGGGTCTGTTGGGCAATCCAATGAGCAGTTCTTC.

As to this clonotype: Being one base from a much bigger clone, this may be a read error. The genes are TRBV6-1 and TRBJ2-5, with 12 bases matching TRBD2. The CDR3 has 16 amino acids. Germline CDR1 and CDR2: MNHNS and SASEGT. The CDR3: CASNGGTSGSVETKYF. CDR3 DNA: TGTGCCAGCAATGGTGGGACTAGCGGGTCGGTAGAGACCAAGTACTTC.

In regard to this clonotype: An end of the junction differs from the germline gene, which may be a read error. The chain is built from TRBV5-1 and TRBJ1-2; TRBD1 agrees at 9 bases. Germline assignment: CDR1 SGHRS and CDR2 YFSETQ. This CDR3 spans 17 amino acids. The CDR3 nucleotides are TGCGCCAGCATCTTGGAGGGGACAGGGTCTCTGGAGGATGGCTACACCTTC. It yields the protein CASILEGTGSLEDGYTF.

Regarding this clonotype: The conserved phenylalanine or tryptophan is not found at the CDR3 terminus, so this likely reflects a read error. The chain employs TRBV2 and TRBJ2-2; D ambiguous. Per the germline V gene, CDR1 is SNHLY and CDR2 is FYNNEI. This CDR3 comprises 14 residues. Trimming shortened V by 2 bases and J by 8 bases, and 12 bases separated the two germline ends. The CDR3 region has the DNA TGTGCCAGCAGTGAAATGTCAGGCACAGGGGAGCTGTTTCTT. Residues: CASSEMSGTGELFL.

Comments on this clonotype: This may come from a read error, since a much larger clone is one base off. This chain connects TRBV5-1 to TRBJ2-5, with 7 bases aligning to TRBD1. CDR3 length equals 14 residues. Per germline, CDR1 SGHRS and CDR2 YFSETQ. The J segment lost 5 bases and the V segment lost 0 bases, leaving 4 bases of the junction unmatched. For the CDR3, the DNA is TGCGCCAGCAGCTTGGGACAGGGATGGGAGACCCAGTACTTC. This translates into CASSLGQGWETQYF.

To note about this clonotype: This likely traces to a read error, being one base from a far larger clone. The rearrangement joins TRBV6-9 to TRBJ1-2, with TRBD1 matching over 8 bases. Germline CDR1 is MNHGY and CDR2 is SVAAGI. This CDR3 comprises 16 residues. J gave up 5 bases and V 7 bases, and 15 bases lay outside the gene matches. CDR3 amino acids: CASTYSPGQGTYGYTF. The CDR3 DNA reads TGTGCCAGCACTTACTCTCCCGGACAGGGAACTTATGGCTACACCTTC.

Details on this clonotype: This sequence may be a read error, since a much larger clone differs from it by one base. The CDR3 carries no conserved terminal phenylalanine or tryptophan, so it likely arises from a read error. The CDR3 region is CASRGPANIQYS. In DNA, the CDR3 is TGTGCCAGCAGAGGACCAGCGAACATTCAGTACTCC. The rearrangement uses TRBV28 and TRBJ2-4; no clear D gene. Germline loops: CDR1 MDHEN, CDR2 SYDVKM. With 6 bases removed from V and 7 bases from J, the gap between germline ends came to 10 bases. This CDR3 has 12 amino acids.

The CDR3 loop is CAITPSRGVGGVPDTQYF. The CDR3 nucleotides are TGTGCCATTACCCCATCGCGAGGGGTCGGAGGGGTCCCAGATACGCAGTATTTT. The chain couples TRBV19 to TRBJ2-3; possible D gene TRBD2, 6 bases. The CDR3 length is 18 residues. Germline V CDR1 and CDR2: LNHDA, SQIVND (reference sequence). V dropped 10 bases and J dropped 4 bases, with 30 bases sitting between them.

This clonotype was counted many times. CDR3 sequence: CASSVGSGRTDTQYF. The CDR3 coding sequence is TGTGCCAGCAGCGTTGGGTCAGGACGCACAGATACGCAGTATTTT. The chain has TRBV9 and TRBJ2-3, with D unresolved. Germline CDR1 reads SGDLS; CDR2 reads YYNGEE. The CDR3 has 15 residues. The germline V and J ends were trimmed by 2 bases and 1 base, with 11 bases remaining between them.

Points on this clonotype: Since a far larger clone is one base different, this is likely a read error. The rearrangement uses TRBV7-8 and TRBJ1-3; D is unresolved. The germline CDR1 and CDR2 sequences are SGHVS and FQNEAQ. This CDR3 spans 17 amino acids. CDR3 nucleotide sequence: TGTTCCAGCGGAGGAAGCTTAGGGTCGAGTCTTGGAAACACCATATATTTT. It codes for CSSGGSLGSSLGNTIYF.

The sample holds many counts of this clonotype. The chain couples TRBV20-1 to TRBJ1-2; D gene ambiguous. Germline CDR1 is DFQATT and CDR2 is SNEGSKA (reference sequence). The length of the CDR3 is 11 residues. Trimming cost V 6 bases and J 1 base, with 6 bases left between them. CDR3 coding DNA: TGCAGTGCGCCACTTAACTATGGCTACACCTTC. It translates to CSAPLNYGYTF.

This clonotype was detected a few times. A read error may be the cause here, since a much bigger clone is one base away. The genes are TRBV7-2 and TRBJ2-7; possibly TRBD2 for D (5 bases). With 7 bases removed from V and 1 base from J, the gap between germline ends came to 14 bases. The CDR3 sequence is 14 residues long. CDR1 SGHTA and CDR2 FQGNSA come from the germline V gene. The CDR3 DNA follows: TGTGCCAGCATCAACCTACCGGGATCCTACGAGCAGTACTTC. Its translation: CASINLPGSYEQYF.

As regards this clonotype: It may be a read error: a sequence one base away is much more abundant. The J gene is TRBJ1-1, the V gene TRBV28, with a weak D call TRBD1 (5 bases). Trimming took off 5 bases at V and 5 bases at J, with 9 bases between the two ends. CDR1 is MDHEN, CDR2 SYDVKM, per germline. The CDR3 is 12 amino acids. The CDR3 protein is CASSRGETEAFF. For the CDR3, the DNA is TGTGCCAGCAGTCGGGGGGAGACTGAAGCTTTCTTT.

About this clonotype itself: The missing conserved phenylalanine or tryptophan at the end of this CDR3 makes a read error likely. The chain carries TRBV28 and TRBJ2-7; 8 bases are shared with TRBD1. The CDR3 sequence is 14 residues long. Germline V gives CDR1 MDHEN, CDR2 SYDVKM. CDR3 residues: CGSINRGKTYEQYL. CDR3 nucleotides: TGTGGCAGCATCAACAGGGGGAAGACCTACGAGCAGTACTTA.

There are many counts of this clonotype. V gene TRBV6-1 combines with J gene TRBJ2-1; 16 positions match TRBD2. The length of the CDR3 is 17 residues. V shed 5 bases and J 9 bases; nucleotides not matched to a gene: 10. Germline CDR1 MNHNS, CDR2 SASEGT. The CDR3 loop reads CASSRGEGTSGRGEQFF. DNA for the CDR3: TGTGCCAGCAGTAGAGGGGAAGGGACTAGCGGGAGGGGTGAGCAGTTCTTC.

The V gene is TRBV5-4, the J gene TRBJ1-1; D uncertain. The V end was cut by 5 bases, the J end by 0 bases, with 11 bases between. Germline CDR1 reads SGHNT; CDR2 reads YYREEE (reference sequence). The CDR3 runs 14 residues. CDR3 protein: CASRSGSMNTEAFF. In DNA form, the CDR3 reads TGTGCCAGCAGATCCGGGAGCATGAACACTGAAGCTTTCTTT.

V and J are TRBV11-3 and TRBJ2-1; TRBD2 might be the D (5 bases). The germline gives CDR1 SGHNT, CDR2 YENEEA. The CDR3 spans 14 residues. The ends were cut back, 3 bases at V and 8 bases at J, with 14 bases in the middle. The CDR3 spells CASSFLPNGDEQFF. CDR3 sequence (DNA): TGTGCCAGCAGCTTCCTACCTAACGGGGATGAGCAGTTCTTC.

Comment on this clonotype: A much larger clone differs by one base, so this may be a read error. The V and J genes are TRBV4-3 and TRBJ1-2, with no clear D. V lost 0 bases to trimming and J lost 10 bases, with 12 bases between them. The CDR3 contains 13 residues. CDR1 is LGHNA and CDR2 is YSLEER in the germline V gene. The DNA of the CDR3 is TGCGCCAGCAGCCAAGACGAGGGCAGTGACTACACCTTC. Its protein is CASSQDEGSDYTF.